The 15 T cell receptor beta chains given below trace back to one sample, sequenced in a study of CD8 T cells in ankylosing spondylitis. Their specific antigens are unknown. In TCRdb, the 5' RACE reads were re-called with MiXCR into one record per CDR3 protein. Of about 220,000 distinct CDR3 sequences in the sample, more than 5.5% were seen once. Study observations and caveats: Among TCR beta sequences, a motif of fewer than 10 highly homologous variants appeared characteristic of ankylosing spondylitis blood.

Input material: blood, either unsorted or a sorted T cell fraction (not recorded which). The receptor set was obtained from a male donor with ankylosing spondylitis.

This clonotype was detected only once. V and J are TRBV29-1 and TRBJ2-7, with 11 bases lining up with TRBD1. CDR3 size: 15 residues. The V gene end was trimmed by 4 bases and the J gene end by 3 bases; junction bases not matched to a gene: 8. In germline, CDR1 is SQVTM, CDR2 ANQGSEA. DNA of the CDR3: TGCAGCGTTGCGGGGGAGGGACAGGGGGACTACGAGCAGTACTTC. Translating it yields CSVAGEGQGDYEQYF.

This clonotype was detected only a few times. CDR3 sequence: CASTLLGRDYGYTF. CDR3 nucleotide sequence: TGTGCCAGCACCTTGTTGGGGCGGGACTATGGCTACACCTTC. The chain recombines TRBV12-3 or TRBV12-4 with TRBJ1-2; D might be TRBD1 (5 bases). The ends were cut back, 7 bases at V and 3 bases at J, with 15 bases in the middle. The CDR3 is made up of 14 amino acids.

Many counts were recorded for this clonotype. This rearrangement joins TRBV4-3 to TRBJ1-3, with D possibly TRBD1 on 6 matching bases. The germline V gene has CDR1 LGHNA and CDR2 YSLEER. CDR3 length: 15 amino acids. Between the trimmed V and J ends, which lost 0 bases and 4 bases, there was a span of 10 bases. The CDR3 DNA reads TGCGCCAGCAGCCAAGAATGGACAGCGGGAAACACCATATATTTT. This codes for CASSQEWTAGNTIYF.

There are many counts of this clonotype. The rearrangement links TRBV7-8 to TRBJ2-4; a possible D gene is TRBD1 (5 bases). The CDR3 has 16 residues. CDR1 and CDR2 (germline): SGHVS, FQNEAQ. Trimming took 3 bases from V and 1 from J, leaving 13 bases between them. The CDR3 coding sequence is TGTGCCAGCAGCTTGTTCTCAGGGATTGCCAAAAACATTCAGTACTTC. Its protein product is CASSLFSGIAKNIQYF. The whole variable domain, filled in from reference TRBV7-8 and TRBJ2-4, reads GAGVSQSPRYKVAKRGQDVALRCDPISGHVSLFWYQQALGQGPEFLTYFQNEAQLDKSGLPSDRFFAERPEGSVSTLKIQRTQQEDSAVYLCASSLFSGIAKNIQYFGAGTRLSVL.

This clonotype was detected many times. The rearrangement joins TRBV29-1 to TRBJ2-1; 7 nucleotides match TRBD2. The CDR3 covers 13 residues. The V gene's germline CDR1 is SQVTM and CDR2 ANQGSEA. J gave up 7 bases and V 8 bases, and 11 bases lay outside the gene matches. The CDR3 protein is CSLRDYTRNEQFF. CDR3 nucleotides: TGCAGCCTCCGGGACTACACTAGAAATGAGCAGTTCTTC.

Many counts were recorded for this clonotype. This chain joins TRBV2 and TRBJ2-1; TRBD2 matches at 11 bases. The length of the CDR3 is 15 residues. Germline V gene sequence: CDR1 SNHLY, CDR2 FYNNEI. V dropped 5 bases and J dropped 8; count of bases not matched to a gene: 8. The CDR3 region has the DNA TGTGCCAGCAGTTTAGGTAGCGGGAGGGTCTATGAGCAGTTCTTC. Amino acid sequence: CASSLGSGRVYEQFF.

This clonotype was observed a few times. V is TRBV27 and J is TRBJ2-6, with TRBD1 identical over 9 bases. The CDR3 sequence is 16 residues long. Germline CDR1 reads MNHEY; CDR2 reads SMNVEV (reference sequence). The trim removed 3 bases at V and 2 bases at J, leaving 2 bases unmatched. The CDR3 is CASSLGQGTGANVLTF. The CDR3 DNA follows: TGTGCCAGCAGTTTGGGACAGGGTACTGGGGCCAACGTCCTGACTTTC.

This clonotype was recorded at least ten times. V usage is TRBV9 and J usage is TRBJ2-7; D gene ambiguous. Trimming took 4 bases from V and 3 from J, leaving 5 bases between them. The CDR3 runs to 11 residues. Germline V CDR1 and CDR2: SGDLS, YYNGEE. DNA of the CDR3: TGTGCCAGCAGCCATGGCTACGAGCAGTACTTC. Protein: CASSHGYEQYF.

The V call is TRBV28, the J call TRBJ2-7; D is perhaps TRBD1 (5 bases). Germline CDR1 is MDHEN and CDR2 is SYDVKM. V dropped 3 bases and J dropped 7 bases, with 10 bases sitting between them. The CDR3 has 12 amino acids. The CDR3 DNA reads TGTGCCAGCAGTTTTAGGGGCCGGGAGCAGTACTTC. This sequence encodes CASSFRGREQYF.

The V call is TRBV6-1, the J call TRBJ1-1; D is uncertain. The CDR3 loop spans 14 amino acids. Germline V gives CDR1 MNHNS, CDR2 SASEGT. The V end was cut by 7 bases, the J end by 1 base, with 13 bases between. The CDR3 sequence: CASTLRAANTEAFF. The DNA for the CDR3 is TGTGCCAGCACCCTACGGGCAGCGAACACTGAAGCTTTCTTT.

J is TRBJ2-7 and V is TRBV20-1, with 9 positions matching TRBD1. The ends lost 5 bases at V and 1 base at J; junction bases unmatched: 3. Germline V gene sequence: CDR1 DFQATT, CDR2 SNEGSKA (reference sequence). This CDR3 spans 13 amino acids. This CDR3 reads CSARDRVSYEQYF. CDR3 DNA: TGCAGTGCTCGGGACAGGGTTTCCTACGAGCAGTACTTC.

The table lists this clonotype with a few counts. The chain combines TRBV11-2 with TRBJ2-3; 10 bases are a match to TRBD2. Germline V lookup: CDR1 SGHAT, CDR2 FQNNGV. The V and J ends lost 5 bases and 7 bases, in that order; junction bases with no gene match: 12. The CDR3 sequence is 16 residues long. Written as DNA, the CDR3 is TGTGCCAGCAGCCTCCTCCCAGCGGGAGGGATGAATACGCAGTATTTT. It yields the protein CASSLLPAGGMNTQYF.

This clonotype has a count of ten or more. The junction departs from germline at one end; a sequencing error may be responsible. The rearrangement joins TRBV27 to TRBJ1-5; D remains unclear. This CDR3 is 9 amino acids long. Germline assignment: CDR1 MNHEY and CDR2 SMNVEV (reference sequence). This CDR3 is CASSQPQHF. The CDR3 bases are TGTGCCAGCAGTCAGCCCCAGCATTTT.

V and J are TRBV20-1 and TRBJ1-2; D gene uncertain. Looked up from germline, CDR1 is DFQATT and CDR2 is SNEGSKA (reference sequence). The CDR3 totals 12 residues. V lost 2 bases and J 4 bases, leaving 8 bases between the germline ends. Here the CDR3 DNA reads TGCAGTGCTAGAAGGACGGGCTATGGCTACACCTTC. Translation: CSARRTGYGYTF.

The chain is built from TRBV12-3 or TRBV12-4 and TRBJ2-6; no firm D call. The V end was cut by 7 bases, the J end by 3 bases, with 4 bases between. The CDR3 sequence is 12 residues long. CDR3 nucleotides: TGTGCCAGCAAGTTTGGGGCCAACGTCCTGACTTTC. It encodes CASKFGANVLTF.